This TCR beta chain was retrieved from a study of CD8 T cells in Susac syndrome. It was with random hexamers that 0.5 to 1 ug RNA was reverse transcribed. An immunoSEQ multiplex PCR generated amplified TCR beta CDR3 products spanning 54 Vbeta and 13 Jbeta. From the immunoSEQ multiplex PCR reads, TCRdb called clonotypes with MiXCR, one entry per CDR3 protein. Of tens of thousands of distinct CDR3 sequences listed, 90% to 95% were seen once; the top ten hold about 0.28%. Bulk CD8+ and CD4+ cells came from magnetic negative isolation; CD8+ TEMRA by FACS. The ends lost 3 bases at V and 4 bases at J; junction bases unmatched: 7. The CDR3 runs 15 residues. The germline gives CDR1 DFQATT, CDR2 SNEGSKA (reference sequence).

Sequenced: CD4+ T cells from PBMCs. The chain couples TRBV20-1 to TRBJ2-5, with 11 bases identical to TRBD1. The receptor was isolated from a human donor with Susac syndrome. CDR3 nucleotide sequence: TGCAGTGCTAGTCGTGGGACAGGGGGGTCAGAGACCCAGTACTTC. Amino acids: CSASRGTGGSETQYF.